The clone carrying this T cell receptor beta chain has just a few counts. This specimen comes from a study of T-cell reconstitution after alpha-beta-depleted transplantation in children. The library targeted TCRbeta and was prepared with unique molecular identifiers. Via MiXCR, TCRdb re-called the PCR reads, giving one row per CDR3 protein. The sample carries 500,000 or so distinct CDR3 sequences, approximately 29% recorded once. This receptor was identified in a human donor who donated a stem cell graft to a child with aplastic anemia. The input for sequencing was PBMCs from the stem cell graft donor, taken from the stem cell graft.

CDR3 in DNA: TGTGCCAGCAGTTTATTAGGACCGAATGAGCAGTTCTTC. It encodes CASSLLGPNEQFF. This chain connects TRBV27 to TRBJ2-1; D call uncertain. CDR3 size: 13 residues. The V gene's germline CDR1 is MNHEY and CDR2 SMNVEV (reference sequence). V was clipped by 1 base and J by 7 bases, with 8 bases between them.